This T cell receptor beta chain was retrieved from a study of regulatory T cells in long-lasting Graves disease. The J segment lost 6 bases and the V segment lost 8 bases, leaving 11 bases of the junction unmatched. The CDR3 covers 15 residues. Per the germline V gene, CDR1 is SNHLY and CDR2 is FYNNEI. This clonotype was seen repeatedly, ten times or more. Sample time point: newly diagnosed GD, antithyroid drugs for less than 3 months. Following extraction of RNA from PBMCs, that RNA was used to make the TCR library. Building the TCR beta libraries relied on iRepertoire HTBI primers, and CDR3 regions underwent Arm-PCR. TCRdb re-called the multiplex PCR reads with MiXCR, one entry per CDR3 protein. The table records about 540,000 distinct CDR3 sequences, roughly 13% of them present only once. This sample also appeared in a second study, on T cells in Graves' hyperthyroidism and ophthalmopathy. That source notes: When the TCR CDR3 underwent first-round RT-PCR, the HTBI primer set was used. Most clonotypes expanded in thyroid above 0.001 were likewise present in blood.

This clonotype originated in a man aged 30 to 39 with Graves disease. The source material was peripheral blood mononuclear cells (PBMCs), sampled at new diagnosis, from a patient treated with antithyroid drugs. This sequence joins TRBV2 and TRBJ2-1; 9 positions match TRBD2. The CDR3 DNA reads TGTGCCAGCGTGGAGGGTAGCGGGAGAAGCAATGAGCAGTTCTTC. This sequence encodes CASVEGSGRSNEQFF.